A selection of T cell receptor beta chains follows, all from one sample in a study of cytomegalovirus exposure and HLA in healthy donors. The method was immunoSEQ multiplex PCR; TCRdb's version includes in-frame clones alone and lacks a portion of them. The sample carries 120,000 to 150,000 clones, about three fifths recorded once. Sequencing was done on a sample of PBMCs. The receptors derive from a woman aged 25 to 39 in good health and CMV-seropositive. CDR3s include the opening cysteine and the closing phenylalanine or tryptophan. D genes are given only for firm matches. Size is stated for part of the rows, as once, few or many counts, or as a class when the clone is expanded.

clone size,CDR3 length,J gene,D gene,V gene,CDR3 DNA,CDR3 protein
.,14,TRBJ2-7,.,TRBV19,TGTGCCAGTAGTATAGCCGGTACCTCCTACGAGCAGTACTTC,CASSIAGTSYEQYF
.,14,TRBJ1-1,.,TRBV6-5,TGTGCCACCGGGTTGGACAGTAGTATGCATGAAGCTTTCTTT,CATGLDSSMHEAFF
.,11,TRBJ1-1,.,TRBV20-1,TGCAGAGGACGAGGGGGCACTGAAGCTTTCTTT,CRGRGGTEAFF
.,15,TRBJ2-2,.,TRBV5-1,TGCGCCAGCACCCGAATGGGGGGTAGAACCGGGGAGCTGTTTTTT,CASTRMGGRTGELFF
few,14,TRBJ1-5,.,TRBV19,TGTGCCAGTAGTATAGATTCCAGGGATCAGCCCCAGCATTTT,CASSIDSRDQPQHF
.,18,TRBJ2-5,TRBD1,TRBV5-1,TGCGCCAGCAGCGAGCTAGCCTGGATGGACAGGCTGGGGGAGACCCAGTACTTC,CASSELAWMDRLGETQYF
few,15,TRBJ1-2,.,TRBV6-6,TGTGCCAGCAGGGACTGGCCAGGACGCACCTATGGCTACACCTTC,CASRDWPGRTYGYTF
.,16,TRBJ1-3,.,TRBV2,TGTGCCAGCGGGTTTAGTGGGCAAACCTCTGGAAACACCATATATTTT,CASGFSGQTSGNTIYF
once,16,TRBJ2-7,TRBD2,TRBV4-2,TGTGCCAGCAGCTCCCGGACTAGCGGGGGGGCGTACGAGCAGTACTTC,CASSSRTSGGAYEQYF
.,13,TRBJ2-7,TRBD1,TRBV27,TGTGCCAGCAGTTCGACAGGGGTCGACGAGCAGTACTTC,CASSSTGVDEQYF
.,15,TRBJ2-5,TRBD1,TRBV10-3,TGTGCCATCAGCGAACCCTGGACAGGGCAAGAGACCCAGTACTTC,CAISEPWTGQETQYF
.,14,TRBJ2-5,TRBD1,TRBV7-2,TGTGCCAGCAGCTCGTGGACAGGGCAAGAGACCCAGTACTTC,CASSSWTGQETQYF
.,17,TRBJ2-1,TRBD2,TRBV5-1,TGCGCCAGCAGCAGGGGACTAGCGGGAGGGCCCCCCAATGAGCAGTTCTTC,CASSRGLAGGPPNEQFF
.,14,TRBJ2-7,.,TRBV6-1,TGTGCCAGCAACCGGGACATGGGGTCCTACGAGCAGTATTTC,CASNRDMGSYEQYF
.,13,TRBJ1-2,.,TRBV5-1,TGCGCCAGCAGCAACACAGGAATCTATGGCTACACCTTC,CASSNTGIYGYTF
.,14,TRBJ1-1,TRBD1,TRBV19,TGTGCCAGTAGTCCGGGACAGGGATCCACTGAAGCTTTCTTT,CASSPGQGSTEAFF
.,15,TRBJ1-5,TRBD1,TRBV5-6,TGTGCCAGCACCATACAGGGGGCGGGGGGTCAGCCCCAGCATTTT,CASTIQGAGGQPQHF
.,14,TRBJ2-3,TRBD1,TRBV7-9,TGTGCCAGCAGCTTCTCAGGGGGCGCAGATACGCAGTATTTT,CASSFSGGADTQYF
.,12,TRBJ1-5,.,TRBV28,TGTGCCAGTCTAGCCAGCAATCAGCCCCAGCATTTT,CASLASNQPQHF
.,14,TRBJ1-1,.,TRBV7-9,TGTGCCAGCAGCTTAGACTGGGGCAACACTGAAGCTTTCTTT,CASSLDWGNTEAFF
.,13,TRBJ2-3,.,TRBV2,TGTGCCAGCCGGGACTGGGTCACAGATACGCAGTATTTT,CASRDWVTDTQYF
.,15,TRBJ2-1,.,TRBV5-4,TGTGCCAGCAGCTTGGAAACTGCATCCTACAATGAGCAGTTCTTC,CASSLETASYNEQFF
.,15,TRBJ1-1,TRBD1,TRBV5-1,TGCGCCAGCAGCGGCCGACAGGGGGCGGACACTGAAGCTTTCTTT,CASSGRQGADTEAFF
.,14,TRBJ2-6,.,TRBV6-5,TGTGCCAGCAGAGACTGGTCTGGGGCCAACGTCCTGACTTTC,CASRDWSGANVLTF
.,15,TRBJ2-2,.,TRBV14,TGTGCCAGCAGCCAACCAGGGTCGAACACCGGGGAGCTGTTTTTT,CASSQPGSNTGELFF
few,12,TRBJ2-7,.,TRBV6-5,TGTGCCAGCAGAAATCAGGGTCCCGAGCAGTACTTC,CASRNQGPEQYF
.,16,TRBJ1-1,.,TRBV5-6,TGTGCCAGCAGCGTCGGGTTGTTGGGGCGGAACACTGAAGCTTTCTTT,CASSVGLLGRNTEAFF
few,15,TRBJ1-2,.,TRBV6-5,TGTGCCAGCAGTTCGCACTATACTCGTGACTATGGCTACACCTTC,CASSSHYTRDYGYTF
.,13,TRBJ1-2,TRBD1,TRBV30,TGTGCCTCGAGGACAGGGAGTAGCTATGGCTACACCTTC,CASRTGSSYGYTF
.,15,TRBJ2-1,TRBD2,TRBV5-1,TGCGCCAGCAGCCGGGGACTAGCGGGAACCAATGAGCAGTTCTTC,CASSRGLAGTNEQFF
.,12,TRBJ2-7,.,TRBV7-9,TGTTCCAGCAGCTTAAGCACCTACGAGCAGTACTTC,CSSSLSTYEQYF
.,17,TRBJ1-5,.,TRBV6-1,TGTGCCAGCAGTGCAAGAAAAGACACGTATAGCAATCAGCCCCAGCATTTT,CASSARKDTYSNQPQHF
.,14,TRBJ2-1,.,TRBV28,TGTGCCAGCAGTTTTCCGACCCCTACGGGGGAGCAGTTCTTC,CASSFPTPTGEQFF
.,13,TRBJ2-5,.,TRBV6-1,TGTGCCAGCAGTGAAGCGGGCGTGGGGACCCAGTACTTC,CASSEAGVGTQYF
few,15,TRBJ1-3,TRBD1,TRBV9,TGTGCCAGCAGCGTAGGACAGGGGGCTGGAAACACCATATATTTT,CASSVGQGAGNTIYF
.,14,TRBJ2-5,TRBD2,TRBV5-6,TGTGCCAGCAGCCCTGGACTAGCGGAAGAGACCCAGTACTTC,CASSPGLAEETQYF
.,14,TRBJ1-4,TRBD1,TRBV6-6,TGTGCCAGCACCTCGACAGGGGGTCGGGAAAAACTGTTTTTT,CASTSTGGREKLFF
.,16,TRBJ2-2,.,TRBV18,TGTGCCAGCTCACCATCGGGAGCGGCGAACACCGGGGAGCTGTTTTTT,CASSPSGAANTGELFF
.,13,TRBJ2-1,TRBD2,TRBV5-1,TGCGCCAGCAGGCCCGGGACTAGTAATGAGCAGTTCTTC,CASRPGTSNEQFF
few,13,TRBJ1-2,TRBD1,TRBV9,TGTGCCAGCAAGGGGACAGGAGGTCAGGGCTACACCTTC,CASKGTGGQGYTF
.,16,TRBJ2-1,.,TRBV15,TGTGCCACCAGGGTAGGACGGGATCGATCCTACAATGAGCAGTTCTTC,CATRVGRDRSYNEQFF
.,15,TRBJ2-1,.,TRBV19,TGTGCCAGTAGTATGTACGGGAATTCCTACAATGAGCAGTTCTTC,CASSMYGNSYNEQFF
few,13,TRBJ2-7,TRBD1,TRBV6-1,TGTGCCAGCACAATCCGGGACAGCTACGAGCAGTACTTC,CASTIRDSYEQYF
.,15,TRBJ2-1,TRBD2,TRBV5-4,TGTGCCAGCAGCTTACCGGGACTAGCGTACAATGAGCAGTTCTTC,CASSLPGLAYNEQFF
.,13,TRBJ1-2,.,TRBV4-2,TGTGCCAGCCTAGGGGCCGGCCGCTATGGCTACACCTTC,CASLGAGRYGYTF
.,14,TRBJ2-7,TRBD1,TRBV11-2,TGTGCCAGCAGCCCGGGACAGGGGGCCCACGAGCAGTACTTC,CASSPGQGAHEQYF
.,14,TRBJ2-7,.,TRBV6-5,TGTGCCAGCGGGCTAAGACAGAGGGGGTACGAGCAGTACTTC,CASGLRQRGYEQYF
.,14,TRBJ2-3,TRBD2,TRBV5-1,TGCGCCAGCAAATCTCTAGCGGGCACAGATACGCAGTATTTT,CASKSLAGTDTQYF
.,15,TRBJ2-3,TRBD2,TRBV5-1,TGCGCCAGCAGCTTCAGCGGGAGGGTAACAGATACGCAGTATTTT,CASSFSGRVTDTQYF
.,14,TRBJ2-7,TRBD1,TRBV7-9,TGTGCCAGCAGCTTATATGGGACAGTCGGCGAGCAGTACTTC,CASSLYGTVGEQYF
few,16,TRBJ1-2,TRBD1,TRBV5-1,TGCGCCAGCAGCCCAGGACAGGCCCCAACTAACTATGGCTACACCTTC,CASSPGQAPTNYGYTF
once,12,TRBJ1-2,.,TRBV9,TGTGCCAGCAGCGTACTCCTAGACGGCTACACCTTC,CASSVLLDGYTF
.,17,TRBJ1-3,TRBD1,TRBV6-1,TGTGCCAGCAGTGATGGGACAGTCCTCCGCTCTGGAAACACCATATATTTT,CASSDGTVLRSGNTIYF